This record looks at one TCR beta chain sequence and its context. Its antigen is not known. The data belong to a study of CD8 T cells in ankylosing spondylitis. Study observations and caveats: Disease-associated clonotypes exhibited CD8+ identity and were relatively infrequent in peripheral blood. A TCR beta motif of eight highly homologous variants appeared characteristic of ankylosing spondylitis blood. Both synovial fluid and blood in reactive arthritis had previously been reported to carry some motif variants.

Germline trimming cut 1 base from V and 1 base from J; bases unmatched to any gene: 5. The CDR3 is made up of 16 amino acids. The germline V gene encodes CDR1 MNHEY and CDR2 SVGAGI. Libraries for TCR beta were made by quantitative 5'-RACE with molecular barcodes. TCRdb redid the calling of the 5' RACE reads with MiXCR, one entry per CDR3 protein. The sample shows a few hundred thousand distinct CDR3 sequences, about 6.7% of them seen only once. The material sequenced was blood, either unsorted or a sorted T cell fraction (not recorded which). The sequence was obtained from a male donor with ankylosing spondylitis. The chain recombines TRBV6-5 with TRBJ2-3; 7 bases match TRBD2. The CDR3 DNA is TGTGCCAGCAGTTACTTTCCGGGAGGAGGCACAGATACGCAGTATTTT. It is translated as CASSYFPGGGTDTQYF.